This T cell receptor (beta chain) came from a study of blood T cell repertoires in COVID-19. Turning to the study itself: Italy, Spain and the United States were the sources of the convalescent and acute COVID-19 samples. Sample material is recorded as cDNA or gDNA derived from T cells, B-cell-depleted T cells, or PBMCs.

V lost 1 base, J lost 3 bases, and 13 bases lay in between. Germline V gives CDR1 LNHNV, CDR2 YYDKDF (reference sequence). CDR3 length equals 15 residues. Original analysis: Using reference gene primer amplification, nucleated cell counts were estimated. Profiled with immunoSEQ multiplex PCR; TCRdb holds only in-frame clones, not every one. V and J calls and clone size are as listed in that table; D and trimming were resolved from the DNA. The repertoire has 410,000 or so clones, around 86% of them found once; the top ten carry 1.4%. The origin of this receptor is a woman in her twenties or thirties with active or convalescent COVID-19. The sequenced sample consisted of peripheral blood. The chain is built from TRBV15 and TRBJ2-7, with D hard to call. CDR3 residues: CATSRVLEQNYEQYF. The CDR3 DNA is TGTGCCACCAGCAGAGTTTTAGAACAGAACTACGAGCAGTACTTC.